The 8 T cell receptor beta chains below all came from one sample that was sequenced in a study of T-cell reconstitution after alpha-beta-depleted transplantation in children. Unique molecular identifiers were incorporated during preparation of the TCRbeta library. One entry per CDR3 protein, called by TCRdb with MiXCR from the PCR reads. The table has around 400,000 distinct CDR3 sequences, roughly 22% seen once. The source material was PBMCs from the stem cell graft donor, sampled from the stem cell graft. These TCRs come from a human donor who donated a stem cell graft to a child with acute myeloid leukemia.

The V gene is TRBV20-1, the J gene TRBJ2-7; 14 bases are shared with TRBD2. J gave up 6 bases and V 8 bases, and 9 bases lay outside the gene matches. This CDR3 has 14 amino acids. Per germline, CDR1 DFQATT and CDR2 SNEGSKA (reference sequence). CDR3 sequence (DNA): TGCAGTTGCCTTGTGGGACTAGCGGGAGTCGAGCAGTACTTC. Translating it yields CSCLVGLAGVEQYF.

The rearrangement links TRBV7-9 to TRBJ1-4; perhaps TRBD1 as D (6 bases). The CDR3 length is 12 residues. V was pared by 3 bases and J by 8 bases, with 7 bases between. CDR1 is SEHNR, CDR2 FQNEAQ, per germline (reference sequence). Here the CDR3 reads CASSLDSEKLFF. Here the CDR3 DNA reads TGTGCCAGCAGCTTGGACAGCGAAAAACTGTTTTTT.

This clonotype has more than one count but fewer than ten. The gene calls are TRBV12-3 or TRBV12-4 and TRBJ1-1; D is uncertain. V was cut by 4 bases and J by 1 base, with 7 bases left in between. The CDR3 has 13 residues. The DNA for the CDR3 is TGTGCCAGCAGTTGGTGGGAGAACACTGAAGCTTTCTTT. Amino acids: CASSWWENTEAFF.

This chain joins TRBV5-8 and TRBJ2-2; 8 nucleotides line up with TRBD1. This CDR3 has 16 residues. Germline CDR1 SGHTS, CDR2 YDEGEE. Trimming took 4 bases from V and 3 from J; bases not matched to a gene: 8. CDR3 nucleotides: TGTGCCAGCAGCCGAGATACAGGGGGATACACCGGGGAGCTGTTTTTT. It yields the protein CASSRDTGGYTGELFF.

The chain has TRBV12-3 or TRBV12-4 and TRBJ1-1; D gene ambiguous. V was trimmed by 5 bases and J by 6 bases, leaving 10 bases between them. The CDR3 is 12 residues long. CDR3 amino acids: CASSPWPAEAFF. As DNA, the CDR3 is TGTGCCAGCAGTCCCTGGCCCGCTGAAGCTTTCTTT.

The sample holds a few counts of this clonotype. The CDR3 sequence is CASILHGYYGYTF. The CDR3 nucleotides are TGTGCCAGCATATTACACGGCTACTATGGCTACACCTTC. This rearrangement joins TRBV7-2 to TRBJ1-2; D unresolved. Deletions cut 7 bases from V and 3 bases from J, with 12 bases between. The CDR3 has 13 residues. Looked up from germline, CDR1 is SGHTA and CDR2 is FQGNSA.

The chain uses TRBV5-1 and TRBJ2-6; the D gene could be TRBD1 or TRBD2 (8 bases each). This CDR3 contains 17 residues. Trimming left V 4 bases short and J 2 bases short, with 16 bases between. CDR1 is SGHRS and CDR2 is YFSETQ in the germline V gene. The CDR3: CASSADRGLAGANVLTF. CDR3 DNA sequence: TGCGCCAGCAGCGCCGACAGGGGACTAGCTGGGGCCAACGTCCTGACTTTC.

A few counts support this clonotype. The CDR3 sequence is CASTPGSGIAGANVLTF. The DNA for the CDR3 is TGTGCCAGCACCCCTGGTAGCGGGATCGCTGGGGCCAACGTCCTGACTTTC. The V call is TRBV6-1, the J call TRBJ2-6, with 8 bases aligning to TRBD2. Germline V gene sequence: CDR1 MNHNS, CDR2 SASEGT. This CDR3 contains 17 residues. The trim removed 7 bases at V and 2 bases at J, leaving 10 bases unmatched.